Sequencing of this T cell receptor (beta chain) was carried out in a study of Ad26.COV2.S vaccination and SARS-CoV-2 variants. The wider study: The COV1001 Ad26.COV2.S trial arm included the donor. Each vaccinee took Ad26.COV2.S intramuscularly, once or twice 56 days apart.

Treatment denoted: some 20 received Ad26.COV2.S at low or high dose, single or two shots; about 5 received placebo; per-sample allocation not given. Samples analyzed were those drawn on day 63 after the first vaccine or placebo injection. Clones were sequenced by immunoSEQ multiplex PCR, and TCRdb holds only the in-frame ones, with some missing. The top ten hold about 2% of the sample, which has about 400,000 clones, around nine tenths seen once. V was clipped by 8 bases and J by 5 bases, with 13 bases between them. This CDR3 has 13 amino acids. Germline V lookup: CDR1 MNHEY, CDR2 SVGAGI. Sequencing used peripheral blood, obtained in a trial of Ad26.COV2.S vaccine versus placebo. The chain links TRBV6-5 to TRBJ2-1; a possible D gene is TRBD2 (5 bases). This TCR was sampled from a person aged 18 to 65 who received the Ad26.COV2.S COVID-19 vaccine or a placebo. This CDR3 is CASSEARNNEQFF. CDR3 nucleotide sequence: TGTGCCAGCTCGGAGGCTAGGAACAATGAGCAGTTCTTC.